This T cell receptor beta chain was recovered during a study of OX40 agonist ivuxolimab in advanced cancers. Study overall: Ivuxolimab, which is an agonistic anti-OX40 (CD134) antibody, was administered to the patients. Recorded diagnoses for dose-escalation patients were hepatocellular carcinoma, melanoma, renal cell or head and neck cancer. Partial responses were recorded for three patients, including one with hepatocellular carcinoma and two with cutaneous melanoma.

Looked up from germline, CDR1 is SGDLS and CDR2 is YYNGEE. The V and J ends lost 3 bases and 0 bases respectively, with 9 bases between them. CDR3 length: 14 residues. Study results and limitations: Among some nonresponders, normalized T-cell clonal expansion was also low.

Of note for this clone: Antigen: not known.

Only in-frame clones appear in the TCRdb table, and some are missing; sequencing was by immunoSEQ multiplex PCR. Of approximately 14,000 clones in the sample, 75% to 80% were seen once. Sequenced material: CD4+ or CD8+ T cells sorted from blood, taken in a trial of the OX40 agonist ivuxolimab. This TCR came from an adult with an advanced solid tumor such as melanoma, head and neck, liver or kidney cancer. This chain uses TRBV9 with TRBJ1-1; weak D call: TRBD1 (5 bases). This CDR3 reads CASSGPGLNTEAFF. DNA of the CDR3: TGTGCCAGCAGCGGACCGGGACTGAACACTGAAGCTTTCTTT.